The source of this T cell receptor (beta chain) is a study of radiotherapy plus CTLA-4 blockade in lung cancer. Findings of the study overall: Peripheral blood showed expansion of tumor-derived TCR clones after radiotherapy and ipilimumab.

The repertoire was sequenced with immunoSEQ multiplex PCR; TCRdb's copy has only in-frame clones and lacks some. The table has tens of thousands of clones, more than 60% seen once. A word on this clone: Its target is unknown.

The CDR3 runs to 12 residues. V was shortened by 8 bases and J by 2 bases, with 9 bases between the two germline ends. Looked up from germline, CDR1 is SGHTA and CDR2 is FQGNSA. The chain links TRBV7-2 to TRBJ1-2; the D is unclear. The origin of this receptor is a human donor with non-small cell lung cancer who had stable disease on radiotherapy plus ipilimumab. The specimen comprised peripheral blood, sampled from a patient treated with radiotherapy plus ipilimumab. As DNA, the CDR3 is TGTGCCAGCGGCGAAGGGAACTATGGCTACACCTTC. It specifies CASGEGNYGYTF.